The subject of this entry is one T cell receptor (beta chain). These data originate in a study of blood T cell repertoires in COVID-19. Some clones are missing from TCRdb's copy, which holds only in-frame ones; the method was immunoSEQ multiplex PCR. The sample has 250,000 or so clones, over 75% seen once. The CDR3 consists of 13 residues. V gave up 2 bases and J gave up 7 bases, with 8 bases separating them. Germline-derived CDR1 and CDR2 are LNHDA and SQIVND (reference sequence). This chain joins TRBV19 and TRBJ1-4, with D possibly TRBD1 on 5 matching bases. The clonotype comes from a man younger than 40 who had recovered from COVID-19. Sequencing used peripheral blood. The CDR3 DNA is TGTGCCAGTAGTATAAGCAGGGTTGAAAAACTGTTTTTT. Translating it yields CASSISRVEKLFF.